Listed below are T cell receptor beta chains from one sample, sequenced in a study of neurological immune-mediated disorders. TCRdb re-called the 5' RACE reads with MiXCR, one entry per CDR3 protein. The sample includes more than 55,000 distinct CDR3 sequences, around 9.7% seen only once; the top ten take approximately 12%. Sequencing input: PBMCs. The receptors stem from a man younger than 40 in good health. The conserved cysteine and the conserved F or W are not part of the CDR3 here.

V gene	J gene	CDR3 protein
TRBV5-1	TRBJ1-2	ASSLSGGSGYT
TRBV6-6	TRBJ2-7	ASINAEAGSYEQY
TRBV20-1	TRBJ2-3	SASFRGTDTQY
TRBV7-6	TRBJ2-5	ASSFMNGETQY
TRBV28	TRBJ2-7	AANSRDTLYEQY
TRBV6-1	TRBJ2-1	ASSSRPPNEQF
TRBV12-3/TRBV12-4	TRBJ2-2	ASSLGGRQGLTGELF
TRBV5-1	TRBJ2-4	ASSWIREANRLAKNIQY
TRBV27	TRBJ2-5	ASRSGLAGSETQY
TRBV27	TRBJ1-2	ASRETGVVEYT
TRBV20-1	TRBJ1-6	SARNRQESSYNSPLH
TRBV28	TRBJ2-7	ATTGNSYEQY
TRBV10-3	TRBJ2-1	AIRNEVGVNEQF
TRBV6-2/TRBV6-3	TRBJ2-3	ASSLSEDTQY
TRBV20-1	TRBJ2-7	SAPSGYEQY
TRBV20-1	TRBJ2-7	SANGQGKGEQY
TRBV12-3/TRBV12-4	TRBJ2-6	ASTLFSGANVLT
TRBV5-1	TRBJ2-1	ASSLVGGLADNEQF
TRBV7-2	TRBJ1-5	ASSLENQPQH
TRBV10-3	TRBJ2-7	AISDEDRAKEQY
TRBV2	TRBJ2-1	ASSHIDSPYNEQF
TRBV5-5	TRBJ1-4	ASSLSATNEKLF
TRBV29-1	TRBJ1-1	SVGLGNTEAF
TRBV5-1	TRBJ1-1	ASSTRQGMNTEAF
TRBV20-1	TRBJ2-3	SASWDRGADTQY
TRBV7-8	TRBJ2-1	ASSLSGTGVEEQF
TRBV9	TRBJ2-2	ASSARGTGELF
TRBV20-1	TRBJ2-7	SALMTSGRPTYEQY
TRBV20-1	TRBJ1-2	SARGGARENYGYT
TRBV4-1	TRBJ2-1	ASSQPREGQEQF
TRBV25-1	TRBJ2-1	ASSEALAGVEQF
TRBV5-1	TRBJ2-3	ASSGDGARTDTQY
TRBV6-5	TRBJ2-1	ASSPLVSNPTYNEQF
TRBV20-1	TRBJ2-1	SASTSGRSSYNEQF
TRBV11-2	TRBJ2-3	ASSPGGGGHTDTQY
TRBV28	TRBJ2-1	ASSGGSTNNEQF
TRBV7-2	TRBJ2-7	ASSLARGPYEQY
TRBV11-2	TRBJ2-7	ASRASGRARYEQY
TRBV3-1	TRBJ2-7	ASSQVGQRSYEQY
TRBV7-9	TRBJ2-3	ASSPQYWGLAGGTDTQY
TRBV12-3/TRBV12-4	TRBJ2-5	ASGRDGLQETQY
TRBV3-1	TRBJ2-5	ASSREYQETQY
TRBV9	TRBJ2-3	ASSVGGADTQY
TRBV27	TRBJ2-1	ASFGLADPNEQF
TRBV7-2	TRBJ1-2	ASSRPELGASYGYT
TRBV12-3/TRBV12-4	TRBJ1-3	ASSFTTGGNTIY
TRBV9	TRBJ1-1	ASSEAGGSTEAF
TRBV18	TRBJ2-5	ASSRESRSETQY
TRBV10-3	TRBJ1-5	AISTGQGSNQPQH
TRBV7-2	TRBJ2-7	ASSSLAGGPRREQY